This TCR beta chain is drawn from a study of breast tumors, draining lymph nodes, adjacent tissues. TCRdb re-analysed the multiplex PCR reads in MiXCR, keeping a single row per CDR3 protein. The sample contains some 14,000 distinct CDR3 sequences, around 50% of which appear only once. Study-level results: Tumor T cell lymph node origin was a supported hypothesis, not proven.

Ten or more counts support this clonotype. What it binds is unknown. The V gene's germline CDR1 is KGHSY and CDR2 FQNENV. V trimming: 6 bases; J trimming: 6 bases; junction bases outside the gene matches: 9. The CDR3 has 14 amino acids. The chain is built from TRBV16 and TRBJ1-1; TRBD1 matches at 8 bases. The sample was tumor-adjacent breast tissue. This clonotype originated in a female donor with breast cancer. Some clones in this sample may be carry-over from other donors' samples. The CDR3 region is CASRLDRGRAEAFF. CDR3 DNA: TGTGCCAGCAGACTTGACAGGGGAAGAGCTGAAGCTTTCTTT.